One T cell receptor (beta chain) is described in this entry. This may be a read error: a much more frequent sequence differs by one nucleotide. The data originate from a study of Graves' ophthalmopathy and Graves' hyperthyroidism. Transcripts of RNA were the source for amplifying TCR beta CDR3 regions. RT-PCR was first run with HTBI primers, then multiplex PCR in a second round. TCRdb ran MiXCR on the multiplex PCR reads and lists one entry per CDR3 protein. The sample contains about 700,000 distinct CDR3 sequences, 35% to 45% of which appear only once. Uncontrolled infections, pregnancy, lactation or other autoimmune diseases led to patient exclusion. V was pared by 3 bases and J by 6 bases, with 13 bases between. The CDR3 has 14 residues. Germline CDR1 reads SGDLS; CDR2 reads YYNGEE.

The sequenced sample was peripheral blood. The receptor was isolated from an adult man with Graves' ophthalmopathy. This chain links TRBV9 with TRBJ1-5; tentative D call: TRBD1 (6 bases). Written as DNA, the CDR3 is TGTGCCAGCAGCGCCGGGACAATTAGTCAGCCCCAGCATTTT. Its translation: CASSAGTISQPQHF.